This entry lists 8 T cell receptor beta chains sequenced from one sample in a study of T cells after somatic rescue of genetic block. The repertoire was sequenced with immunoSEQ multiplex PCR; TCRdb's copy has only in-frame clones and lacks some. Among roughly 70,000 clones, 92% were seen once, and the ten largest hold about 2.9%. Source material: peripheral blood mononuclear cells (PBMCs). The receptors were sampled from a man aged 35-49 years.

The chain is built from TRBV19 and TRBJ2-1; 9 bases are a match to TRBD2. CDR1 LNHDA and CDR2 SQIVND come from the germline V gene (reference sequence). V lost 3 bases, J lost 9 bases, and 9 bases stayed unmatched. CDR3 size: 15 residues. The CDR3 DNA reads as TGTGCCAGTAGTATTGCTAGCGGGGCCGCTCGTGAGCAGTTCTTC. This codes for CASSIASGAAREQFF.

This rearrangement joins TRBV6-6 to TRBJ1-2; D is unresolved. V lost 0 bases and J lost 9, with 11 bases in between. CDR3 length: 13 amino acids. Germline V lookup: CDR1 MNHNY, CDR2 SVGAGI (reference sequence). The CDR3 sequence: CASSYSGLGSYTF. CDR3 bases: TGTGCCAGCAGTTACTCAGGGTTGGGAAGCTACACCTTC.

This CDR3 reads CAIGTSGSRTDTQYF. As DNA, the CDR3 is TGTGCCATCGGGACTAGCGGGAGTCGAACAGATACGCAGTATTTT. The chain combines TRBV10-3 with TRBJ2-3; 14 nucleotides line up with TRBD2. J lost 3 bases, V lost 8 bases, and 4 bases had no gene match. The V gene's germline CDR1 is ENHRY and CDR2 SYGVKD. The CDR3 has 15 residues.

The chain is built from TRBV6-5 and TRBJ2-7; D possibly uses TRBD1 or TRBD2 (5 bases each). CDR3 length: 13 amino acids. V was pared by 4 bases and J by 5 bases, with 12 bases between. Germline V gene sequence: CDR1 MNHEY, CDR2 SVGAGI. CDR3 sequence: CASSSTGTNEQYF. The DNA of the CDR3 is TGTGCCAGCAGTTCCACCGGGACCAACGAGCAGTACTTC.

The CDR3: CSVENSGAYNEQFF. The CDR3 DNA follows: TGCAGCGTTGAGAATAGCGGGGCCTACAATGAGCAGTTCTTC. This chain joins TRBV29-1 and TRBJ2-1; TRBD2 agrees at 8 bases. J lost 2 bases, V lost 3 bases, and 3 bases had no gene match. Looked up from germline, CDR1 is SQVTM and CDR2 is ANQGSEA. The CDR3 covers 14 residues.

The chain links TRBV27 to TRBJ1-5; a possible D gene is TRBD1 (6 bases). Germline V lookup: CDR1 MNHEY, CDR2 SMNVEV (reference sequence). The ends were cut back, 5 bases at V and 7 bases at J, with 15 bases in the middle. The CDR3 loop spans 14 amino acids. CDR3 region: CASSPGGARQPQHF. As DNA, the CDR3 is TGTGCCAGCAGTCCCGGGGGGGCCCGCCAGCCCCAGCATTTT.

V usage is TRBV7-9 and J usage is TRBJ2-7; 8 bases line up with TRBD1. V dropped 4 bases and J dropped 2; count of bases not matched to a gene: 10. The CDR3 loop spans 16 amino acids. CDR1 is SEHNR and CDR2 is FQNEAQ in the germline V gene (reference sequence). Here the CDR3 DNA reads TGTGCCAGCAGCTCGCAGGGGGCCCCTCCTCCCTACGAGCAGTACTTC. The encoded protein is CASSSQGAPPPYEQYF.

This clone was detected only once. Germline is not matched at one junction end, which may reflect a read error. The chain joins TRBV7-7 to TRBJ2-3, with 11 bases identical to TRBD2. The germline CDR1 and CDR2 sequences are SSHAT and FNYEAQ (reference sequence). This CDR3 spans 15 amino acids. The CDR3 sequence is CASSLAGGSADTQYF. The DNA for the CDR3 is TGTGCTAGCAGCCTAGCGGGGGGTTCCGCAGATACGCAGTATTTT.